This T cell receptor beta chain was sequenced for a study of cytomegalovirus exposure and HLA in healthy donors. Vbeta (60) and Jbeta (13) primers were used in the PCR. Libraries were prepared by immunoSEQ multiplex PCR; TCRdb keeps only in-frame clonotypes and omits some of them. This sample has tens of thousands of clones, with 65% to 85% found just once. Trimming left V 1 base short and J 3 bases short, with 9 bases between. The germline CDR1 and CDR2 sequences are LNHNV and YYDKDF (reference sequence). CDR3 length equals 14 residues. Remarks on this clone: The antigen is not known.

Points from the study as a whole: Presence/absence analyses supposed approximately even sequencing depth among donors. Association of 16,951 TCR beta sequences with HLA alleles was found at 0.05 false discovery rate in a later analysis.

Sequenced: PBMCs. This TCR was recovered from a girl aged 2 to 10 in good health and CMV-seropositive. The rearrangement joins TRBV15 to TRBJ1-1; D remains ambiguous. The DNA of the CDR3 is TGTGCCACCAGCAGAGGCGGCCAGTACACTGAAGCTTTCTTT. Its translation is CATSRGGQYTEAFF.